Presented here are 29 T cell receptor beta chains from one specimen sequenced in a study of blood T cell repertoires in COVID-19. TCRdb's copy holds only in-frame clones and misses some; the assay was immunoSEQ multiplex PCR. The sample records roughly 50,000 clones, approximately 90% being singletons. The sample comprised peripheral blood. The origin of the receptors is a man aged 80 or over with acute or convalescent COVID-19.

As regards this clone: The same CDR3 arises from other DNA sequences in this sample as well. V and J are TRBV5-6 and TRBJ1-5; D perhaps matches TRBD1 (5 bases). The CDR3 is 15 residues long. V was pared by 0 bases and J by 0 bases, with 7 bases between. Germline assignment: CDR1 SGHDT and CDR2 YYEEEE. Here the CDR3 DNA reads TGTGCCAGCAGCTTGGGACAGTATAGCAATCAGCCCCAGCATTTT. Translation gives CASSLGQYSNQPQHF.

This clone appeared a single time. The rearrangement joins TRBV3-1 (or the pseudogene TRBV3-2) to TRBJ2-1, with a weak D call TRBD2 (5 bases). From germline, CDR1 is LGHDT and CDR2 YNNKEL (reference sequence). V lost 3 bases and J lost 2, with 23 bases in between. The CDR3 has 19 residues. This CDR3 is CASSHPIPSGMGTYNEQFF. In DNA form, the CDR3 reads TGTGCCAGCAGCCATCCTATCCCATCCGGGATGGGGACCTACAATGAGCAGTTCTTC.

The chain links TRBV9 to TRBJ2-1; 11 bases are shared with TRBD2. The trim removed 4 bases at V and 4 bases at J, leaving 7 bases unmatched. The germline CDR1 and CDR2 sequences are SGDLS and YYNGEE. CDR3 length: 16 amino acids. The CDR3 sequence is CASSPLPSGGYNEQFF. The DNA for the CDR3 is TGTGCCAGCAGCCCACTGCCTAGCGGGGGGTACAATGAGCAGTTCTTC.

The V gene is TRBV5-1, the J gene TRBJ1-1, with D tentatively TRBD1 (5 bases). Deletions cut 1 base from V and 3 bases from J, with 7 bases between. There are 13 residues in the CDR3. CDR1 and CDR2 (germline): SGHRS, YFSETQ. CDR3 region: CASSLLGDTEAFF. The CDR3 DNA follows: TGCGCCAGCAGCTTGCTAGGGGACACTGAAGCTTTCTTT. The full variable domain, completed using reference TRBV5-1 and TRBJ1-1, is KAGVTQTPRYLIKTRGQQVTLSCSPISGHRSVSWYQQTPGQGLQFLFEYFSETQRNKGNFPGRFSGRQFSNSRSEMNVSTLELGDSALYLCASSLLGDTEAFFGQGTRLTVV.

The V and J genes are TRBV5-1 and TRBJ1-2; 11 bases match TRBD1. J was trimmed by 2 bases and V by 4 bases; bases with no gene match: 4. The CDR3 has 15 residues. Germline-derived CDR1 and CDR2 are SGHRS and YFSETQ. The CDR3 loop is CASSDRTGGNYGYTF. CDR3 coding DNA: TGCGCCAGCAGCGACAGGACAGGGGGCAACTATGGCTACACCTTC.

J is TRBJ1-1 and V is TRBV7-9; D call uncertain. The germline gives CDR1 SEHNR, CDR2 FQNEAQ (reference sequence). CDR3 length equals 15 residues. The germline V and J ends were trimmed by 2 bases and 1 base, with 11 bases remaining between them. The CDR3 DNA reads TGTGCCAGCAGCTTATCGCGACAACCGAACACTGAAGCTTTCTTT. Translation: CASSLSRQPNTEAFF.

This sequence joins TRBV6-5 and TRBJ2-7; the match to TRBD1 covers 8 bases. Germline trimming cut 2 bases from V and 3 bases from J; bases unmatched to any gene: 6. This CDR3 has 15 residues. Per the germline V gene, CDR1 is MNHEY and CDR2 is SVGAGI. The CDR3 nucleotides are TGTGCCAGCAGTTACCCCCGACAGGGGATCTACGAGCAGTACTTC. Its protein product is CASSYPRQGIYEQYF.

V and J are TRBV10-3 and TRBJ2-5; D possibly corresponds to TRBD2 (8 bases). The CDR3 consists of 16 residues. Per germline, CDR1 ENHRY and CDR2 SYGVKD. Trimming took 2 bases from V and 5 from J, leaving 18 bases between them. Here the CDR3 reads CAISEPPGGGQETQYF. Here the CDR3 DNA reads TGTGCCATCAGTGAGCCCCCGGGAGGGGGACAGGAGACCCAGTACTTC.

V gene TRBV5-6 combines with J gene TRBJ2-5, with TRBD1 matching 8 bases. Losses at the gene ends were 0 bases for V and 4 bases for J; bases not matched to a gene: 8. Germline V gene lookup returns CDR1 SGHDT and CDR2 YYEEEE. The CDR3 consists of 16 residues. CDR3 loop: CASSLVLTGAGETQYF. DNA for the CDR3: TGTGCCAGCAGCTTGGTTTTGACAGGGGCTGGAGAGACCCAGTACTTC.

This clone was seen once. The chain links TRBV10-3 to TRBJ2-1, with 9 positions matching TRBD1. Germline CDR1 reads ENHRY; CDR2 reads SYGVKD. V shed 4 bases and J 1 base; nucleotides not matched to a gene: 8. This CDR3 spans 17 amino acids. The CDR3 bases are TGTGCCATCAGTGGGGGAAAGGACAGGGGTTCCTACAATGAGCAGTTCTTC. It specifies CAISGGKDRGSYNEQFF.

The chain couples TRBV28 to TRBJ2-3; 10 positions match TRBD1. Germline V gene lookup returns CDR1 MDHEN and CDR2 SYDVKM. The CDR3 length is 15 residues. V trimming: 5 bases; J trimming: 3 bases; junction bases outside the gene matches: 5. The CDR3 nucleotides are TGTGCCAGCAGTGAGACGGGACAGGGGACAGATACGCAGTATTTT. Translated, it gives CASSETGQGTDTQYF.

CDR3 coding DNA: TGCGCCAGCAGGGACTTGGTAGCGGGGGTGAACACCGGGGAGCTGTTTTTT. This codes for CASRDLVAGVNTGELFF. The chain recombines TRBV4-1 with TRBJ2-2; 9 bases align to TRBD2. The CDR3 runs 17 residues. V shed 6 bases, J shed 1 base, and the junction held 9 bases outside the gene matches. Germline CDR1 and CDR2: MGHRA and YSYEKL.

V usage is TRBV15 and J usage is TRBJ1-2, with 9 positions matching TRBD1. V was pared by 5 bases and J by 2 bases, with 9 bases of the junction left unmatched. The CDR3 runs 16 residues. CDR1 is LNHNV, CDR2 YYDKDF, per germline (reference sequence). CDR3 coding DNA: TGTGCCACCAGCTCAATAACAGGGGGCTTGAACTATGGCTACACCTTC. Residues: CATSSITGGLNYGYTF.

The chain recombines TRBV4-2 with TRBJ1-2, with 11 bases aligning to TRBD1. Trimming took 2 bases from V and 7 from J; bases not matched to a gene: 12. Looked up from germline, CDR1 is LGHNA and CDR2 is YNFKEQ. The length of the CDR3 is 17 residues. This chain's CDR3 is CASSQPQTPGTGGGYTF. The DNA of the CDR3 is TGTGCCAGCAGCCAACCCCAAACCCCCGGGACAGGGGGTGGCTACACCTTC.

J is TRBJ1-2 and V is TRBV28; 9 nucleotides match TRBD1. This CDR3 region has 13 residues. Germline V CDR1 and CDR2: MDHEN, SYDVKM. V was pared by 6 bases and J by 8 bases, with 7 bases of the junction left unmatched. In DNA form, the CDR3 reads TGTGCCAGCAGATCTCACAGGGGGCTCGGCTACACCTTC. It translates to CASRSHRGLGYTF.

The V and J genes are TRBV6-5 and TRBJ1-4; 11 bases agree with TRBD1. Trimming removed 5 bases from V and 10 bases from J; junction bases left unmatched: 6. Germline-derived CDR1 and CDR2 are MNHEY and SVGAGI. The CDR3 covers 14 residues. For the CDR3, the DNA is TGTGCCAGCAGTCTCGGACAGGGGGCGGGAAAACTGTTTTTT. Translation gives CASSLGQGAGKLFF.

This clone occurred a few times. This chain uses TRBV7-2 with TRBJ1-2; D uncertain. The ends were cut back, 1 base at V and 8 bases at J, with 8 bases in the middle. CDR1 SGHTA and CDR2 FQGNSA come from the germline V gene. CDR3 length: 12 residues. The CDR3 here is CASSLGGGGYTF. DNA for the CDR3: TGTGCCAGCAGCTTAGGGGGAGGGGGCTACACCTTC.

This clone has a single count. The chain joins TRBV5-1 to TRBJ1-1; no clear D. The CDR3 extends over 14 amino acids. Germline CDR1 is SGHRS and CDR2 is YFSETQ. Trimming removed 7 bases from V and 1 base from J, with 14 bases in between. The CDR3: CASGVTDGNTEAFF. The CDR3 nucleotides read TGCGCCAGCGGAGTAACCGACGGGAACACTGAAGCTTTCTTT. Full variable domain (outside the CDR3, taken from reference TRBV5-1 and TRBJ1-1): KAGVTQTPRYLIKTRGQQVTLSCSPISGHRSVSWYQQTPGQGLQFLFEYFSETQRNKGNFPGRFSGRQFSNSRSEMNVSTLELGDSALYLCASGVTDGNTEAFFGQGTRLTVV.

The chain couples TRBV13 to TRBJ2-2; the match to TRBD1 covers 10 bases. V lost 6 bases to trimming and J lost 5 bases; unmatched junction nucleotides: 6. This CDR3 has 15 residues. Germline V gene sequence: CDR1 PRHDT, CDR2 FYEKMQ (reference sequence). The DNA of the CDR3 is TGTGCCAGCAGTTTTGGGACAGGGGAAACCGGGGAGCTGTTTTTT. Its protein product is CASSFGTGETGELFF. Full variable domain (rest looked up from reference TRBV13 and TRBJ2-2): AAGVIQSPRHLIKEKRETATLKCYPIPRHDTVYWYQQGPGQDPQFLISFYEKMQSDKGSIPDRFSAQQFSDYHSELNMSSLELGDSALYFCASSFGTGETGELFFGEGSRLTVL.

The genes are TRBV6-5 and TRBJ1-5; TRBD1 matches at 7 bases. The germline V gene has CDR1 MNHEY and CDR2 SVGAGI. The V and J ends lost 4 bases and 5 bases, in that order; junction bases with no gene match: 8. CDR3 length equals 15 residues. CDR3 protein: CASSSRQGGYQPQHF. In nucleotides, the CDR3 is TGTGCCAGCAGTTCTCGACAGGGTGGGTATCAGCCCCAGCATTTT.

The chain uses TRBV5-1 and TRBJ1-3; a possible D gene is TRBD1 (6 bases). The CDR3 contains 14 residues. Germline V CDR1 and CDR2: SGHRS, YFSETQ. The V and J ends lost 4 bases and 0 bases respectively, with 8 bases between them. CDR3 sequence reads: CASSTGSSGNTIYF. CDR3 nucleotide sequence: TGCGCCAGCAGCACAGGGAGCTCTGGAAACACCATATATTTT.

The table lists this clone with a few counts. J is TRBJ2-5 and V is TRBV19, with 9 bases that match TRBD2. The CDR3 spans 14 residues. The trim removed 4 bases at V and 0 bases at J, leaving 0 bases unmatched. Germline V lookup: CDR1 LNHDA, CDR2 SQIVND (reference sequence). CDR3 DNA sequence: TGTGCCAGTAGTACTAGCGGGGACCAAGAGACCCAGTACTTC. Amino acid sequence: CASSTSGDQETQYF.

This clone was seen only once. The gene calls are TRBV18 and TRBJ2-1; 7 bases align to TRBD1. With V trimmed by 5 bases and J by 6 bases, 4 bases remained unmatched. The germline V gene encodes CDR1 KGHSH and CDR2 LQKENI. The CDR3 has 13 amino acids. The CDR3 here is CASSSDRVNEQFF. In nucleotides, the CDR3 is TGTGCCAGCTCATCCGACAGGGTCAATGAGCAGTTCTTC.

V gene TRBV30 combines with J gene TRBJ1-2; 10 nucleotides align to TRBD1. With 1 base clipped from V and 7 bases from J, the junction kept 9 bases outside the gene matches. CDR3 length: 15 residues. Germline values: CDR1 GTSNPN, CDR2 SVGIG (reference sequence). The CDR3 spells CAWSAPGQGRGGYTF. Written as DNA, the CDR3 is TGTGCCTGGAGTGCACCGGGACAGGGGCGAGGTGGCTACACCTTC.

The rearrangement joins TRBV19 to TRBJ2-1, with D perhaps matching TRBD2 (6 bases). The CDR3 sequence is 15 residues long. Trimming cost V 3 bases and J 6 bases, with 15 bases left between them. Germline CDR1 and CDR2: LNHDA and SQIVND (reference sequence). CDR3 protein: CASSMVGRRGNEQFF. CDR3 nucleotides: TGTGCCAGTAGTATGGTGGGTAGGAGGGGCAATGAGCAGTTCTTC.

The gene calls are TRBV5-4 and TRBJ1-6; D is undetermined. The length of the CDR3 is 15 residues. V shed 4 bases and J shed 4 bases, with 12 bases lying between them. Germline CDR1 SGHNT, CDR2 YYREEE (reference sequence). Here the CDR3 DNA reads TGTGCCAGCAGCCTAGCCGGGAAGTATAATTCACCCCTCCACTTT. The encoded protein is CASSLAGKYNSPLHF. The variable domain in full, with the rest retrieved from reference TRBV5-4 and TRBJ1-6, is ETGVTQSPTHLIKTRGQQVTLRCSSQSGHNTVSWYQQALGQGPQFIFQYYREEENGRGNFPPRFSGLQFPNYSSELNVNALELDDSALYLCASSLAGKYNSPLHFGNGTRLTVT.

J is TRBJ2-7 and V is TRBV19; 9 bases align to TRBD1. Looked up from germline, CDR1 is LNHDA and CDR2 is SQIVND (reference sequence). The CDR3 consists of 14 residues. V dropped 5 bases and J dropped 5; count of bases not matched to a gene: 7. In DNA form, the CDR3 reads TGTGCCAGTAGTGTAGGACAGGGGATCGACGAGCAGTACTTC. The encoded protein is CASSVGQGIDEQYF.

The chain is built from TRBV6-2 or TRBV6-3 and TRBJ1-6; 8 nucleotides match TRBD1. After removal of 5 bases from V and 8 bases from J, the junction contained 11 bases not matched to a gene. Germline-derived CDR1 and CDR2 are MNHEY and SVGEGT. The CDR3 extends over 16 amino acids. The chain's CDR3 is CASSQYQGADDSPLHF. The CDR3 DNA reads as TGTGCCAGCAGTCAATATCAGGGGGCTGACGATTCACCCCTCCACTTT.

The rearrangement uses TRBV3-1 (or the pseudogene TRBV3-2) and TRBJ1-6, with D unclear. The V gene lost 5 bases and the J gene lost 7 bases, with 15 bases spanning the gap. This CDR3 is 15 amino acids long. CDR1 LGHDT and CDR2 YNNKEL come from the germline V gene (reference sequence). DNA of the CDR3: TGTGCCAGCAGCAACGAGGGCCGCCTAAATTCACCCCTCCACTTT. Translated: CASSNEGRLNSPLHF.